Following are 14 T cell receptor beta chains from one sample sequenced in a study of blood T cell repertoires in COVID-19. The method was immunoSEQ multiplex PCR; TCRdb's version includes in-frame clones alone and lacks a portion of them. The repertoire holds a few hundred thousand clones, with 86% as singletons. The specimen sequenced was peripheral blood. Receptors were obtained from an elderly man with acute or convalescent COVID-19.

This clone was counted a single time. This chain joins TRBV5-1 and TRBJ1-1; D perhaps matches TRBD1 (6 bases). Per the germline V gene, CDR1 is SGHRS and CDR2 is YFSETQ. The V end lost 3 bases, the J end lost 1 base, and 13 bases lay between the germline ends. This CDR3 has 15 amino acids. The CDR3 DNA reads TGCGCCAGCAGCTCCCAGGGGTTGGGGAACACTGAAGCTTTCTTT. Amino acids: CASSSQGLGNTEAFF. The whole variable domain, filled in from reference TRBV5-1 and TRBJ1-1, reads KAGVTQTPRYLIKTRGQQVTLSCSPISGHRSVSWYQQTPGQGLQFLFEYFSETQRNKGNFPGRFSGRQFSNSRSEMNVSTLELGDSALYLCASSSQGLGNTEAFFGQGTRLTVV.

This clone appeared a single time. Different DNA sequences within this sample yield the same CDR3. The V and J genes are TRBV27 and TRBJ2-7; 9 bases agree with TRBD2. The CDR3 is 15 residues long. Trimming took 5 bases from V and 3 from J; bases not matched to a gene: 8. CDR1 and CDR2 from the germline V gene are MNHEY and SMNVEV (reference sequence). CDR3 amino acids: CASSLRLAERYEQYF. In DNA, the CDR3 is TGTGCCAGCAGTCTTAGACTAGCGGAACGCTACGAGCAGTACTTC.

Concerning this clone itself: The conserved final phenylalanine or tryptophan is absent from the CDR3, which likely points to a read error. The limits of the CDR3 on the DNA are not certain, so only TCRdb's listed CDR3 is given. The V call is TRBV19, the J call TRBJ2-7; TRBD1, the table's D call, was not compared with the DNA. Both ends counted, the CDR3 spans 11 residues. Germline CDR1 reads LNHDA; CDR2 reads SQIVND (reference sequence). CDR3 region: CASSATGGRYS.

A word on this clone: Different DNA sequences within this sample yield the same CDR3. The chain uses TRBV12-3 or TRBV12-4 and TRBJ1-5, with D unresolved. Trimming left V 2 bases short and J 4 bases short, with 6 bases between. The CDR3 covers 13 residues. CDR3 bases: TGTGCCAGCAGTTTAAGAGGGAATCAGCCCCAGCATTTT. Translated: CASSLRGNQPQHF.

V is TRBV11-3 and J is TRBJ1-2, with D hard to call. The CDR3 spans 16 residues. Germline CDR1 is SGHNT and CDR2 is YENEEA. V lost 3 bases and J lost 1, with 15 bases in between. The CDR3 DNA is TGTGCCAGCAGCTTTACGGAGGAGCCATTTAACTATGGCTACACCTTC. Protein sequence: CASSFTEEPFNYGYTF.

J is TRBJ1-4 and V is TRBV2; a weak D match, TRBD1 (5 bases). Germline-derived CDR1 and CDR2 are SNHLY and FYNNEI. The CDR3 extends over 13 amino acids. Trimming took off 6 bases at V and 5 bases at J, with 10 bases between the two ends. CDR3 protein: CASRRGGNEKLFF. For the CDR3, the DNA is TGTGCCAGCAGACGGGGGGGAAATGAAAAACTGTTTTTT.

The CDR3 nucleotides read TGTGCCACCAGTGACTCACAGGGCCCTAGCTCACCCCTCCACTTT. Amino acids: CATSDSQGPSSPLHF. V and J are TRBV24-1 and TRBJ1-6; possibly TRBD1 for D (6 bases). Germline CDR1 and CDR2: KGHDR and SFDVKD. V lost 4 bases and J lost 10, with 16 bases in between. The CDR3 runs to 15 residues.

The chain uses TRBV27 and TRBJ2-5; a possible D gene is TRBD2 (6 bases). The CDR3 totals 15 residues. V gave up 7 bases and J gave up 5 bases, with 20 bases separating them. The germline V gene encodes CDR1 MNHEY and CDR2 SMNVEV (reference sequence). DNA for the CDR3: TGTGCCAGCACCACACTCCAGGGAGGCGGGGAGACCCAGTACTTC. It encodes CASTTLQGGGETQYF.

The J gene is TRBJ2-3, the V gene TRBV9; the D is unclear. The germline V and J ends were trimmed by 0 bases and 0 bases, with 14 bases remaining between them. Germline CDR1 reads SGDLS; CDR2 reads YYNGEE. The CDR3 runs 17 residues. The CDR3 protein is CASSVATIAASTDTQYF. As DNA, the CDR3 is TGTGCCAGCAGCGTAGCTACAATCGCGGCGAGCACAGATACGCAGTATTTT.

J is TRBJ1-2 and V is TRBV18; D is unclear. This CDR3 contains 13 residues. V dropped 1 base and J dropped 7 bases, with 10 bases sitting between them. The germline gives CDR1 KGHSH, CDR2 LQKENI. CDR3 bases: TGTGCCAGCTCACCACTCGCGGAAATTGGCTACACCTTC. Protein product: CASSPLAEIGYTF.

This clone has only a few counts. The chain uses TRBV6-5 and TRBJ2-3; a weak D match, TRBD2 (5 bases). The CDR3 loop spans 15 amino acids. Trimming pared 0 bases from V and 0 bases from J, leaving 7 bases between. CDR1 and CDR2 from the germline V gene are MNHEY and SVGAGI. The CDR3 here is CASSYSGGSTDTQYF. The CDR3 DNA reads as TGTGCCAGCAGTTACTCGGGCGGGAGCACAGATACGCAGTATTTT.

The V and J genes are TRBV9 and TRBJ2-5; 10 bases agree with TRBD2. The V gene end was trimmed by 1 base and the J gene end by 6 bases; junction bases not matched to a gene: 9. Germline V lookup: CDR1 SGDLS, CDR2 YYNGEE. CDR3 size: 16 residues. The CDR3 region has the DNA TGTGCCAGCAGCGTAATTACTAGCGGGGTCGGAAAGACCCAGTACTTC. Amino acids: CASSVITSGVGKTQYF.

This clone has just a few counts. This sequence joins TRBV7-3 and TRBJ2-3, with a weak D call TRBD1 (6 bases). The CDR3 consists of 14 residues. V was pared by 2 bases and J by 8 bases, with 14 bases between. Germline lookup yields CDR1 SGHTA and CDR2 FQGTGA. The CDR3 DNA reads TGTGCCAGCAGCTTAGACAGGCTGAGCGGTACGCAGTATTTT. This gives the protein CASSLDRLSGTQYF.

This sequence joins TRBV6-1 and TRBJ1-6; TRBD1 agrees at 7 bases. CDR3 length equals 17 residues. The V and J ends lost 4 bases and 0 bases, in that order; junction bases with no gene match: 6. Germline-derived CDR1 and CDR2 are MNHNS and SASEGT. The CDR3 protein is CASSAWTGSSYNSPLHF. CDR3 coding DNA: TGTGCCAGCAGTGCGTGGACAGGCAGCTCCTATAATTCACCCCTCCACTTT.